Detailed here is one TCR beta chain. What it binds is not known. This entry comes from a study of blood T cells in healthy people across ages. Whole-study context: Per every two T cells, about one barcoded beta molecule was captured by template switching.

Study-wide results and caveats: Getting older went along with TCR beta diversity per million T cells dropping roughly linearly. The study could not conclusively compare naive and antigen-experienced cells, given its unsorted PBMCs.

Germline V lookup: CDR1 SEHNR, CDR2 FQNEAQ (reference sequence). The CDR3 extends over 15 amino acids. The V and J ends lost 2 bases and 5 bases, in that order; junction bases with no gene match: 8. Primed by a sample-barcoded 5' primer and a J-beta primer mix, a second PCR proceeded for 7 to 11 cycles. TCRdb processed the 5' RACE reads anew with MiXCR; each CDR3 protein has one entry. Found here are hundreds of thousands of distinct CDR3 sequences, approximately 49% of them singletons; the top ten hold 30% to 35%. The sample comprised blood. The chain couples TRBV7-9 to TRBJ2-5; TRBD1 matches at 7 bases. The sequence derives from an older woman in good health. The CDR3 bases are TGTGCCAGCAGCTTACGGAGACAGGGTTCCGAGACCCAGTACTTC. Residues: CASSLRRQGSETQYF.